The 3 T cell receptor beta chains presented below share a single source sample, sequenced in a study of T cell responses to AZD1222 COVID-19 vaccine. The data were produced by immunoSEQ multiplex PCR, yet TCRdb's version contains in-frame clones alone and is incomplete. In the table there are some 97,000 clones, 80% to 90% of which are singletons. The specimen comprised peripheral blood, sampled on day 0 of AZD1222 vaccination. The receptors were gathered from an adult in good health.

V gene TRBV7-2 combines with J gene TRBJ1-6, with TRBD1 as a possible D gene (5 bases). Germline CDR1 SGHTA, CDR2 FQGNSA. With 0 bases removed from V and 8 bases from J, the gap between germline ends came to 11 bases. This CDR3 spans 15 amino acids. CDR3 DNA sequence: TGTGCCAGCAGCTTAGCCGCGGGAGGGGATTCACCCCTCCACTTT. Amino acid sequence: CASSLAAGGDSPLHF.

The chain carries TRBV9 and TRBJ2-5, with 11 bases that match TRBD2. The V segment lost 3 bases and the J segment 9 bases; nucleotides outside the gene matches: 13. This CDR3 is built from 16 residues. The V gene's germline CDR1 is SGDLS and CDR2 YYNGEE. CDR3 in DNA: TGTGCCAGCAGCGCGAGACTAGCGGGGATCCAGGGGGCCCAGTACTTC. It yields the protein CASSARLAGIQGAQYF.

This chain joins TRBV7-8 and TRBJ1-5; D is unresolved. V shed 5 bases and J shed 1 base, with 15 bases lying between them. The CDR3 is 16 residues long. Per the germline V gene, CDR1 is SGHVS and CDR2 is FQNEAQ. As DNA, the CDR3 is TGTGCCAGCAGCCCCCAAGCGACGGGCAGCAATCAGCCCCAGCATTTT. Its protein is CASSPQATGSNQPQHF. The full variable domain, its missing parts supplied by reference TRBV7-8 and TRBJ1-5, is GAGVSQSPRYKVAKRGQDVALRCDPISGHVSLFWYQQALGQGPEFLTYFQNEAQLDKSGLPSDRFFAERPEGSVSTLKIQRTQQEDSAVYLCASSPQATGSNQPQHFGDGTRLSIL.